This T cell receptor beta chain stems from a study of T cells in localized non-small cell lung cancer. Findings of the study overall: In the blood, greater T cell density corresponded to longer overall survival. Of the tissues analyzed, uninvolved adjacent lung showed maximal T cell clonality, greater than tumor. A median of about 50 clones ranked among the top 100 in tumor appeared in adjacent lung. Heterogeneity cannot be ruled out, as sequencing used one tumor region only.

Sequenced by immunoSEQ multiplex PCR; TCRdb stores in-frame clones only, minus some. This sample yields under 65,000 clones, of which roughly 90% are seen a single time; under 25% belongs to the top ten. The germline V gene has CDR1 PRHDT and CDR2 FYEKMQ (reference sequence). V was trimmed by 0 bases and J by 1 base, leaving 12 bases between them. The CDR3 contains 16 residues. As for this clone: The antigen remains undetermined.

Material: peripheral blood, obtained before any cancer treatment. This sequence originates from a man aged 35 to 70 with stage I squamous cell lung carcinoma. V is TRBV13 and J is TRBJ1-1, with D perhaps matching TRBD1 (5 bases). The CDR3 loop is CASSLGLGLPNTEAFF. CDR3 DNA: TGTGCCAGCAGCTTAGGCCTGGGACTCCCGAACACTGAAGCTTTCTTT.